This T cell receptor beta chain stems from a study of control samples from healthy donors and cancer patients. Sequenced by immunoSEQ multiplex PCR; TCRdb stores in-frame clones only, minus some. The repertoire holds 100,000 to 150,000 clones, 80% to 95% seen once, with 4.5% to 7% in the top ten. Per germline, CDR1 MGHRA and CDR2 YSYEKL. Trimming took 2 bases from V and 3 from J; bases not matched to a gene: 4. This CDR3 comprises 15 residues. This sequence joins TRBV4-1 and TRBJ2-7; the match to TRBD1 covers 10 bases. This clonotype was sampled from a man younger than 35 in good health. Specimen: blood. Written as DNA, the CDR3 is TGCGCCAGCAGCCAACCGGGACAGGGGATCTACGAGCAGTACTTC. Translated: CASSQPGQGIYEQYF.